In this sample, the clone carrying this T cell receptor (beta chain) turned up a few times. What it binds is not known. Peripheral blood was drawn, ten milliliters per donor. This entry is derived from a study of blood T cells in healthy people across ages. Turning to the study itself: About one barcoded beta molecule was captured per two T cells (by template switching).

Study results and limitations: Long-lived and aged donors differed, with more naive CD4+ cells and higher diversity in the long-lived.

Then a second PCR, running about 6 to 12 cycles, was carried out with a sample-barcoded 5' primer and a J-beta primer mix. TCRdb reprocessed the 5' RACE reads with MiXCR, giving one entry per CDR3 protein. The data hold about 1.8 million distinct CDR3 sequences, with 49% observed a single time. The source material was blood. This TCR was recovered from a woman between 40 and 55 years old in good health.

The CDR3 DNA reads TGTGCCAGCAGTCGAATGGGGGGTGCGGAGACCCAGTACTTC. Residues: CASSRMGGAETQYF. The rearrangement links TRBV28 to TRBJ2-7, with D possibly TRBD2 on 6 matching bases. The tail of the sequence fits TRBJ2-5 better, so the J call may be wrong. Germline CDR1 MDHEN, CDR2 SYDVKM. The CDR3 consists of 14 residues.